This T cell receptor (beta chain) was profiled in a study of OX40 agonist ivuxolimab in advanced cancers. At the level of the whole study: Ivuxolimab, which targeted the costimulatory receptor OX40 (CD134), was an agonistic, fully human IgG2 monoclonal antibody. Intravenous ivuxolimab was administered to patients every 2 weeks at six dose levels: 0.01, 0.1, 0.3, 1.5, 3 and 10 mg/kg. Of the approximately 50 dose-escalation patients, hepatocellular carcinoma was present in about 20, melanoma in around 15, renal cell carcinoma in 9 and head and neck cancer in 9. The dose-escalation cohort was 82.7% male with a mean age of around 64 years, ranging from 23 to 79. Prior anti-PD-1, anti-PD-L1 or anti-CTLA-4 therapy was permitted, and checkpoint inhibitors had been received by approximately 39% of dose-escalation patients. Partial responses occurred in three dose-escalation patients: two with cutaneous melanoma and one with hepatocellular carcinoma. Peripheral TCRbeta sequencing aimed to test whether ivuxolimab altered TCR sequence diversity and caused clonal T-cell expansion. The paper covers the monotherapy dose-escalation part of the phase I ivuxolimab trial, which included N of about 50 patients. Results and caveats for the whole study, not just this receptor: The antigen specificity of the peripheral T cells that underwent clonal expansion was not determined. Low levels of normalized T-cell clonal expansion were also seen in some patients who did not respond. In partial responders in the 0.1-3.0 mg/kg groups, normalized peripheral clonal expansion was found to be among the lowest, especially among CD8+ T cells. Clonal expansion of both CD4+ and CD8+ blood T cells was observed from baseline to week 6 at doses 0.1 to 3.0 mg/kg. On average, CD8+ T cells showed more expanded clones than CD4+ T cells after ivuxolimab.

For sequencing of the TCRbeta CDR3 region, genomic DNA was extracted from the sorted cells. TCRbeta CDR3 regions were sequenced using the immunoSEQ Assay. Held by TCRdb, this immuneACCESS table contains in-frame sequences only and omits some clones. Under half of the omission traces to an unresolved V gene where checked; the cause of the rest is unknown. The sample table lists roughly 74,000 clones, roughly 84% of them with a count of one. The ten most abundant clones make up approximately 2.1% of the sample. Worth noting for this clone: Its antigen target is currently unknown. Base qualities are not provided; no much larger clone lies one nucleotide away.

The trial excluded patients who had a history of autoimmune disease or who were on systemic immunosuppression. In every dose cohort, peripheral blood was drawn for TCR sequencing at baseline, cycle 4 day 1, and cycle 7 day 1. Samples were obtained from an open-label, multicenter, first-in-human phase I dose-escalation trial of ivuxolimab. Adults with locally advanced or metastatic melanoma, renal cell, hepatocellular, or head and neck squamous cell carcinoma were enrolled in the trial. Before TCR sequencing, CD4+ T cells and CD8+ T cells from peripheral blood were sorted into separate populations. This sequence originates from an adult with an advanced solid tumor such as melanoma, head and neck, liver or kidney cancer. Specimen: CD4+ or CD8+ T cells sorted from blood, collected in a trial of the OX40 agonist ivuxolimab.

The DNA sequence follows: TGCGCCAGCAGCCCCTACTTGGGCAGCTATAGCAATCAGCCCCAGCATTTT. The translation is CASSPYLGSYSNQPQHF. In this chain, TRBV5-1 is recombined with TRBJ1-5, with the D gene call left open. At the junction V is shortened by 4 bases and J by 0 bases, with 17 bases in between. From its cysteine to its phenylalanine, the CDR3 spans 17 amino acids. The retained sequence is limited to the CDR3, 51 bases, with the frame set at the first base. The germline V gene specifies SGHRS as CDR1 and YFSETQ as CDR2.